A single sample gave rise to the 25 T cell receptor beta chains below, sequenced in a study of identical twins. TCRdb re-derived calls from the 5' RACE reads in MiXCR, one entry per CDR3 protein. Among 640,000 or so distinct CDR3 sequences listed, approximately 6.1% were seen once. Sequencing input: naive T cells sorted from blood. These receptors all come from a man between 18 and 29 years old in good health.

This clonotype was seen at least ten times. CDR3 coding DNA: TGCAGCGTTGATTTAGCGGGAGGGCCTATAGATACGCAGTATTTT. It encodes CSVDLAGGPIDTQYF. This chain joins TRBV29-1 and TRBJ2-3, with TRBD2 matching 11 bases. Trimming took 3 bases from V and 5 from J; bases not matched to a gene: 7. Germline V gives CDR1 SQVTM, CDR2 ANQGSEA. The CDR3 loop spans 15 amino acids.

The table lists this clonotype with a few counts. The V call is TRBV12-3 or TRBV12-4, the J call TRBJ1-5; D unclear. The CDR3 has 12 amino acids. Between the trimmed V and J ends, which lost 8 bases and 6 bases, there was a span of 11 bases. Here the CDR3 reads CASQVRGQPQHF. The CDR3 DNA reads as TGTGCCAGCCAAGTCCGGGGTCAGCCCCAGCATTTT.

Ten or more counts support this clonotype. The chain combines TRBV10-3 with TRBJ2-1, with D possibly being TRBD1 or TRBD2 (8 bases each). The CDR3 loop spans 18 amino acids. Deletions cut 6 bases from V and 10 bases from J, with 31 bases between. Germline CDR1 ENHRY, CDR2 SYGVKD. DNA for the CDR3: TGTGCCATCAGGAGGGTAGGACAGGGCGCCGGACTAGCAGAGGAGCAGTTCTTC. It encodes CAIRRVGQGAGLAEEQFF.

J is TRBJ1-5 and V is TRBV7-7; a weak D match, TRBD1 (5 bases). V lost 1 base and J 0 bases, leaving 10 bases between the germline ends. In germline, CDR1 is SSHAT, CDR2 FNYEAQ (reference sequence). CDR3 size: 16 residues. Written as DNA, the CDR3 is TGTGCCAGCAGCTTAGTTGCGGGGGATAGCAATCAGCCCCAGCATTTT. Translation gives CASSLVAGDSNQPQHF.

This clonotype was detected many times. This chain links TRBV20-1 with TRBJ2-1; TRBD2 matches at 7 bases. V shed 4 bases, J shed 8 bases, and the junction held 11 bases outside the gene matches. CDR1 and CDR2 (germline): DFQATT, SNEGSKA (reference sequence). The CDR3 has 14 residues. The CDR3 sequence: CSAIPNPGLDEQFF. CDR3 DNA: TGCAGTGCTATCCCGAACCCTGGACTAGATGAGCAGTTCTTC.

This clonotype came up many times. The J gene is TRBJ1-1, the V gene TRBV7-9, with 8 bases that match TRBD1. The CDR3 extends over 15 amino acids. The germline V gene encodes CDR1 SEHNR and CDR2 FQNEAQ (reference sequence). Trimming cost V 5 bases and J 1 base; bases outside gene matches: 6. The CDR3 sequence: CASSPRTGTNTEAFF. The DNA for the CDR3 is TGTGCCAGCAGCCCACGGACAGGGACGAACACTGAAGCTTTCTTT.

The chain couples TRBV6-1 to TRBJ2-7, with TRBD2 matching over 8 bases. V lost 5 bases, J lost 2 bases, and 8 bases stayed unmatched. The CDR3 runs to 15 residues. The germline gives CDR1 MNHNS, CDR2 SASEGT. In nucleotides, the CDR3 is TGTGCCAGCAGTAAGATCGGGACTAGTACCTACGAGCAGTACTTC. Protein product: CASSKIGTSTYEQYF.

This clonotype was seen repeatedly, ten times or more. This chain connects TRBV18 to TRBJ2-1; possible D gene TRBD2, 6 bases. This CDR3 region has 14 residues. The germline V gene has CDR1 KGHSH and CDR2 LQKENI. V dropped 3 bases and J dropped 9 bases, with 15 bases sitting between them. This chain's CDR3 is CASSPSGGIAEQFF. The CDR3 bases are TGTGCCAGCTCACCGTCCGGCGGGATCGCTGAGCAGTTCTTC.

This clonotype was observed at least ten times. The CDR3 region is CASSLGLAGTDTQYF. In DNA, the CDR3 is TGTGCCAGCAGTTTAGGTCTAGCGGGCACAGATACGCAGTATTTT. The chain uses TRBV12-3 or TRBV12-4 and TRBJ2-3; 7 bases fit TRBD2. V was clipped by 1 base and J by 1 base; unmatched bases: 2. The CDR3 is 15 residues long.

This clonotype was counted between two and nine times. The J gene is TRBJ2-5, the V gene TRBV5-1, with D maybe TRBD1 (6 bases). V was pared by 4 bases and J by 5 bases, with 12 bases between. This CDR3 has 13 residues. CDR1 and CDR2 from the germline V gene are SGHRS and YFSETQ. DNA for the CDR3: TGCGCCAGCAGCGTGGACAGTTGGGAGACCCAGTACTTC. This sequence encodes CASSVDSWETQYF.

In its sample, this clonotype was seen many times. The CDR3 DNA reads as TGCGCCAGCAGCTTGGTGGGGGGACGTCCGACCGAAGCTTTCTTT. It specifies CASSLVGGRPTEAFF. The chain employs TRBV5-1 and TRBJ1-1; a weak D match, TRBD1 (5 bases). This CDR3 has 15 residues. V lost 0 bases and J 8 bases, leaving 17 bases between the germline ends. CDR1 is SGHRS, CDR2 YFSETQ, per germline. The entire variable domain, with the rest obtained from reference TRBV5-1 and TRBJ1-1, is as follows: KAGVTQTPRYLIKTRGQQVTLSCSPISGHRSVSWYQQTPGQGLQFLFEYFSETQRNKGNFPGRFSGRQFSNSRSEMNVSTLELGDSALYLCASSLVGGRPTEAFFGQGTRLTVV.

The chain carries TRBV20-1 and TRBJ2-3; 14 bases fit TRBD2. The CDR3 is 15 amino acids. The trim removed 6 bases at V and 7 bases at J, leaving 9 bases unmatched. CDR1 and CDR2 (germline): DFQATT, SNEGSKA (reference sequence). The CDR3 nucleotides are TGCAGTGCCCAGGGACTAGCGGGAGTTCCATATACGCAGTATTTT. This codes for CSAQGLAGVPYTQYF.

This clonotype has just a few counts. The chain is built from TRBV9 and TRBJ2-2; D not certain. CDR1 is SGDLS, CDR2 YYNGEE, per germline. V gave up 2 bases and J gave up 2 bases, with 7 bases separating them. CDR3 length: 14 residues. The CDR3 bases are TGTGCCAGCAGCGTGGTTGATAACACCGGGGAGCTGTTTTTT. The encoded protein is CASSVVDNTGELFF. Complete variable domain (other parts from reference TRBV9 and TRBJ2-2): DSGVTQTPKHLITATGQRVTLRCSPRSGDLSVYWYQQSLDQGLQFLIQYYNGEERAKGNILERFSAQQFPDLHSELNLSSLELGDSALYFCASSVVDNTGELFFGEGSRLTVL.

This clonotype was detected many times. This chain uses TRBV15 with TRBJ2-1, with TRBD1 identical over 8 bases. J was trimmed by 3 bases and V by 0 bases; bases with no gene match: 4. The CDR3 has 16 residues. The V gene's germline CDR1 is LNHNV and CDR2 YYDKDF (reference sequence). CDR3 protein: CATSREGQGVYNEQFF. The CDR3 nucleotides read TGTGCCACCAGCAGAGAAGGACAGGGTGTCTACAATGAGCAGTTCTTC.

Many counts were recorded for this clonotype. The CDR3 protein is CASSLVVPGYTF. The CDR3, as DNA: TGTGCCAGCAGTTTAGTGGTCCCCGGCTACACCTTC. The J gene is TRBJ1-2, the V gene TRBV12-3 or TRBV12-4; D unclear. CDR3 size: 12 residues. V was clipped by 1 base and J by 8 bases, with 8 bases between them.

J is TRBJ1-2 and V is TRBV3-1, with 8 bases lining up with TRBD1. This CDR3 comprises 13 residues. CDR1 is LGHDT and CDR2 is YNNKEL in the germline V gene (reference sequence). The J segment lost 8 bases and the V segment lost 4 bases, leaving 6 bases of the junction unmatched. The CDR3 is CASSRGQGWGYTF. The DNA for the CDR3 is TGTGCCAGCAGCCGAGGACAGGGTTGGGGCTACACCTTC.

This clonotype was picked up many times. The chain is built from TRBV11-1 and TRBJ2-1, with TRBD1 identical over 7 bases. This CDR3 has 13 residues. The germline V gene has CDR1 SGHAT and CDR2 FQDESV (reference sequence). J was trimmed by 9 bases and V by 7 bases; bases with no gene match: 9. The CDR3 reads CASNVDRASEQFF. The DNA of the CDR3 is TGTGCCAGCAACGTAGACAGGGCGAGTGAGCAGTTCTTC.

This clonotype was observed a handful of times. The V call is TRBV5-1, the J call TRBJ2-4; D is unresolved. Per germline, CDR1 SGHRS and CDR2 YFSETQ. Deletions cut 1 base from V and 0 bases from J, with 14 bases between. CDR3 length equals 17 residues. The CDR3: CASSLRIGSLAKNIQYF. DNA for the CDR3: TGCGCCAGCAGCTTGCGAATTGGGTCATTAGCCAAAAACATTCAGTACTTC.

This clonotype showed up just a few times. The chain carries TRBV5-6 and TRBJ2-7; D possibly corresponds to TRBD1 (6 bases). Between the trimmed V and J ends, which lost 0 bases and 5 bases, there was a span of 15 bases. The V gene's germline CDR1 is SGHDT and CDR2 YYEEEE. The CDR3 runs to 15 residues. The CDR3 here is CASSLVSVRGNEQYF. The CDR3, as DNA: TGTGCCAGCAGCTTGGTTTCTGTCAGGGGAAACGAGCAGTACTTC.

There are many counts of this clonotype. V is TRBV7-9 and J is TRBJ1-1; weak D call: TRBD1 (6 bases). The germline V gene encodes CDR1 SEHNR and CDR2 FQNEAQ (reference sequence). There are 13 residues in the CDR3. The ends were cut back, 5 bases at V and 3 bases at J, with 10 bases in the middle. Here the CDR3 reads CASSPAGDTEAFF. The CDR3 bases are TGTGCCAGCAGCCCGGCAGGGGACACTGAAGCTTTCTTT.

V and J are TRBV5-4 and TRBJ1-1; D perhaps matches TRBD1 (5 bases). The germline CDR1 and CDR2 sequences are SGHNT and YYREEE (reference sequence). The V gene lost 4 bases and the J gene lost 3 bases, with 13 bases spanning the gap. There are 14 residues in the CDR3. The CDR3 nucleotides are TGTGCCAGCAGCCCTGACCAAGGGGACACTGAAGCTTTCTTT. Protein: CASSPDQGDTEAFF.

The table lists this clonotype with a few counts. The chain joins TRBV6-1 to TRBJ2-3; D call uncertain. The germline gives CDR1 MNHNS, CDR2 SASEGT. The CDR3 is made up of 15 amino acids. Trimming took off 6 bases at V and 2 bases at J, with 15 bases between the two ends. The chain's CDR3 is CASRDGGLVTDTQYF. The CDR3, as DNA: TGTGCCAGCAGGGACGGTGGGTTGGTCACAGATACGCAGTATTTT.

The J gene is TRBJ1-2, the V gene TRBV7-2; TRBD1 matches 9 bases. V shed 4 bases and J 6 bases; nucleotides not matched to a gene: 9. The CDR3 sequence is 15 residues long. CDR1 is SGHTA and CDR2 is FQGNSA in the germline V gene. The CDR3 sequence: CASSWGDTGGDGYTF. As DNA, the CDR3 is TGTGCCAGCAGCTGGGGTGATACAGGGGGCGATGGCTACACCTTC.

The table lists this clonotype with many counts. The chain combines TRBV9 with TRBJ2-3; no clear D gene. The V and J ends lost 0 bases and 2 bases respectively, with 19 bases between them. CDR1 is SGDLS, CDR2 YYNGEE, per germline. The CDR3 runs 18 residues. The CDR3 DNA follows: TGTGCCAGCAGCGTAGGTGGGATAAGTTTGGTCTTCACAGATACGCAGTATTTT. Amino acids: CASSVGGISLVFTDTQYF.

This clonotype was detected only a few times. The chain couples TRBV29-1 to TRBJ1-2; D is ambiguous. CDR3 length: 12 residues. Trimming cost V 5 bases and J 4 bases, with 11 bases left between them. Germline CDR1 reads SQVTM; CDR2 reads ANQGSEA. The CDR3 nucleotides are TGCAGCGTTAACATGGGCGGCTATGGCTACACCTTC. Its translation is CSVNMGGYGYTF.